These 7 T cell receptor beta chains were sequenced from one sample in a study of OX40 agonist ivuxolimab in advanced cancers. Measured with immunoSEQ multiplex PCR; TCRdb has only the in-frame clones, and not every one. The table lists over 60,000 clones, over 90% of them singletons. Sequenced here: CD4+ or CD8+ T cells sorted from blood, sampled in a trial of the OX40 agonist ivuxolimab. The receptors shown here come from an adult with an advanced solid tumor such as melanoma, head and neck, liver or kidney cancer.

The chain carries TRBV11-2 and TRBJ2-7; 10 bases line up with TRBD1. The V gene end was trimmed by 3 bases and the J gene end by 3 bases; junction bases not matched to a gene: 2. Germline V lookup: CDR1 SGHAT, CDR2 FQNNGV. This CDR3 has 14 amino acids. This CDR3 is CASSFGQGGYEQYF. DNA for the CDR3: TGTGCCAGCAGCTTCGGACAGGGGGGCTACGAGCAGTACTTC.

The chain recombines TRBV27 with TRBJ2-7, with D unresolved. This CDR3 has 15 residues. Germline V CDR1 and CDR2: MNHEY, SMNVEV (reference sequence). The germline V and J ends were trimmed by 3 bases and 3 bases, with 15 bases remaining between them. The CDR3 protein is CASSFLEGAVYEQYF. DNA of the CDR3: TGTGCCAGCAGTTTTTTGGAAGGAGCCGTCTACGAGCAGTACTTC.

The rearrangement links TRBV7-3 to TRBJ2-3, with unresolved D. V lost 3 bases and J 2 bases, leaving 9 bases between the germline ends. CDR1 and CDR2 (germline): SGHTA, FQGTGA. This CDR3 has 14 amino acids. CDR3 loop: CASSLGRDTDTQYF. In DNA form, the CDR3 reads TGTGCCAGCAGCTTGGGTAGGGACACAGATACGCAGTATTTT.

The V and J genes are TRBV27 and TRBJ1-1; no definite D call. Germline loops: CDR1 MNHEY, CDR2 SMNVEV (reference sequence). The V end was cut by 4 bases, the J end by 3 bases, with 12 bases between. The CDR3 consists of 14 residues. CDR3 sequence: CASSYGDGDTEAFF. CDR3 sequence (DNA): TGTGCCAGCAGTTATGGGGATGGGGACACTGAAGCTTTCTTT.

The chain has TRBV7-6 and TRBJ1-1; no clear D. Germline values: CDR1 SGHVS, CDR2 FNYEAQ. V lost 3 bases and J 4 bases, leaving 12 bases between the germline ends. This CDR3 spans 14 amino acids. CDR3 sequence: CASSLLGGGTEAFF. Here the CDR3 DNA reads TGTGCCAGCAGCTTGTTGGGAGGCGGCACTGAAGCTTTCTTT. The complete variable domain, with remaining parts taken from reference TRBV7-6 and TRBJ1-1, reads GAGVSQSPRYKVTKRGQDVALRCDPISGHVSLYWYRQALGQGPEFLTYFNYEAQQDKSGLPNDRFSAERPEGSISTLTIQRTEQRDSAMYRCASSLLGGGTEAFFGQGTRLTVV.

V is TRBV4-3 and J is TRBJ2-1, with 7 bases fitting TRBD2. CDR3 length: 22 residues. Germline V CDR1 and CDR2: LGHNA, YSLEER. V lost 3 bases, J lost 0 bases, and 23 bases stayed unmatched. The CDR3 DNA sequence: TGCGCCAGCAGCCAGCATTTTTCCCTGGGGGGGAGTAGTTTCACCTCCTACAATGAGCAGTTCTTC. Translated, it gives CASSQHFSLGGSSFTSYNEQFF.

This clone was seen only once. The chain employs TRBV7-2 and TRBJ2-3; D gene uncertain. The germline V gene has CDR1 SGHTA and CDR2 FQGNSA. The CDR3 has 14 residues. Trimming took 7 bases from V and 0 from J, leaving 11 bases between them. CDR3 bases: TGTGCCAGCAACCCTCACCCTAGCACAGATACGCAGTATTTT. Residues: CASNPHPSTDTQYF.